Only a few counts were recorded for the clone carrying this TCR beta chain. Its matching antigen is unknown. TCRdb's table, derived via immunoSEQ multiplex PCR, lists solely in-frame clones and lacks some. There are about 15,000 clones in the sample; 85% to 90% occur only once, and roughly 4% lies in the top ten. These data come from a study of T cells in localized non-small cell lung cancer. Study results and limitations: Sequencing involved a lone tumor region, leaving heterogeneity possible. Longer overall survival was seen with higher T cell density measured in blood. Uninvolved adjacent lung showed peak T cell clonality, exceeding tumor. The study detected a median roughly 61 of the top 100 tumor clones in adjacent lung.

From germline, CDR1 is SEHNR and CDR2 FQNEAQ (reference sequence). The CDR3 is 13 amino acids. V shed 5 bases, J shed 1 base, and the junction held 0 bases outside the gene matches. The sequence was collected from a woman aged 40-69 years with stage I lung adenocarcinoma. Material: peripheral blood, obtained before any cancer treatment. This chain connects TRBV7-9 to TRBJ1-1; TRBD1 matches 8 bases. CDR3 loop: CASSGQGNTEAFF. Here the CDR3 DNA reads TGTGCCAGCAGCGGACAGGGGAACACTGAAGCTTTCTTT. Together with reference TRBV7-9 and TRBJ1-1, the CDR3 gives the full variable domain: DTGVSQNPRHKITKRGQNVTFRCDPISEHNRLYWYRQTLGQGPEFLTYFQNEAQLEKSRLLSDRFSAERPKGSFSTLEIQRTEQGDSAMYLCASSGQGNTEAFFGQGTRLTVV.